This T cell receptor (beta chain) originates from a study of CD8 T cells in ankylosing spondylitis. Study-wide results and limits: With a CD8+ phenotype, disease-linked clones were relatively rare in peripheral blood. Several highly homologous variants made up a TCR beta motif, and this motif appeared characteristic of ankylosing spondylitis blood.

The CDR3 length is 14 residues. The germline V gene encodes CDR1 DFQATT and CDR2 SNEGSKA (reference sequence). V lost 6 bases, J lost 4 bases, and 18 bases lay in between. In making TCR beta libraries, quantitative 5'-RACE with molecular barcodes was used. TCRdb independently ran MiXCR on the 5' RACE reads; one entry per CDR3 protein. In the table there are about 510,000 distinct CDR3 sequences, approximately 5.3% of which are singletons. This clonotype was seen at least ten times. What it binds is not known. The clonotype comes from a male donor with ankylosing spondylitis. Specimen: blood, either unsorted or a sorted T cell fraction (not recorded which). The rearrangement joins TRBV20-1 to TRBJ1-2, with a possible D match to TRBD1 (5 bases). The CDR3, as DNA: TGCAGTGCCCCCGCCCGGGGGAACCTCTATGGCTACACCTTC. Protein product: CSAPARGNLYGYTF.